This T cell receptor (beta chain) was sequenced in a study of CD8+ T cells in alopecia areata. Of note for this clone: Its antigen is undetermined.

Overall study findings and caveats: Elevated clonality characterized lesional scalp relative to normal scalp, particularly in alopecia totalis/universalis. For baseline CD8+ expansion, any link to response stays uncertain with one nonresponder. Numerous expanded lesional clones remained in scalp and blood during tofacitinib.

Germline CDR1 is DFQATT and CDR2 is SNEGSKA (reference sequence). CDR3 length: 11 amino acids. The V and J ends lost 0 bases and 10 bases respectively, with 9 bases between them. Regarding treatment: oral pan-JAK inhibitor, 5-10 mg twice daily. The authors extracted RNA and reverse transcribed it into cDNA as the sequencing template. Some clones are missing from TCRdb's copy, which holds only in-frame ones; the method was immunoSEQ multiplex PCR. The table lists 95,000 to 110,000 clones, 84% of them singletons. The sequences come from CD8+ T cells sorted from blood, collected at week 24, from a patient treated with tofacitinib. The V and J genes are TRBV20-1 and TRBJ2-5, with a possible D match to TRBD1 (6 bases). The sequence came from a human donor with alopecia areata. Here the CDR3 DNA reads TGCAGTGCTAGAGAAGGGACAATCCAGTACTTC. Amino acid sequence: CSAREGTIQYF.